This T cell receptor beta chain is drawn from a study of T cells after yellow fever vaccination. Study results and caveats: A limited proportion of clonotypes was detected within both the CD4 and CD8 compartments. Boosting was followed by the reappearance of most primary-vaccination clones (approximately 95% CD4, roughly 90% CD8).

Making TCR cDNA involved 5'RACE template switching, which added UMIs and a universal primer site. Using its own MiXCR run on the 5' RACE reads, TCRdb lists one record per CDR3 protein. The sample has around 250,000 distinct CDR3 sequences; 6.9% are singletons. Germline-derived CDR1 and CDR2 are MDHEN and SYDVKM. The CDR3 length is 13 residues. Trimming left V 3 bases short and J 5 bases short, with 10 bases between. In its sample, this clonotype was seen many times. Its cognate antigen is unknown. V usage is TRBV28 and J usage is TRBJ2-5; the D is unclear. Sample: CD4+ T cells sorted from PBMCs, taken 15 days after the yellow fever booster vaccination. The clonotype was recovered from a man younger than 40 who received the YFV17D yellow fever vaccine. The CDR3 reads CASSFPLSETQYF. The DNA of the CDR3 is TGTGCCAGCAGTTTCCCCCTATCGGAGACCCAGTACTTC. Full variable domain (outside the CDR3, taken from reference TRBV28 and TRBJ2-5): DVKVTQSSRYLVKRTGEKVFLECVQDMDHENMFWYRQDPGLGLRLIYFSYDVKMKEKGDIPEGYSVSREKKERFSLILESASTNQTSMYLCASSFPLSETQYFGPGTRLLVL.